Included here is one T cell receptor (beta chain) sequence, with context. Its antigen is currently unknown. This sample stems from a study of PD-1 blockade in classical Hodgkin lymphoma. The CDR3 is 14 residues long. Trimming shortened V by 2 bases and J by 8 bases, and 16 bases separated the two germline ends. Germline-derived CDR1 and CDR2 are GTSNPN and SVGIG (reference sequence). The study's findings and limits: The CD4+ diversity rise by C4D1 was clearest in complete responders. Diversity similar to that of newly diagnosed patients was seen at baseline in complete responders.

The method was immunoSEQ multiplex PCR; TCRdb's version includes in-frame clones alone and lacks a portion of them. The top ten hold about a third of the sample, which has about 27,000 clones, under 85% seen once. Brentuximab vedotin exposure varied, and every patient relapsed after autologous stem cell transplantation. The chain couples TRBV30 to TRBJ1-3; D is undetermined. The sequencing used peripheral blood mononuclear cells (PBMCs), collected before the second cycle of nivolumab. The origin of this receptor is a human donor with classical Hodgkin lymphoma. The CDR3 sequence is CAWSSVLSGDTIYF. Here the CDR3 DNA reads TGTGCCTGGAGTTCAGTTTTGTCTGGGGACACCATATATTTT. Using reference TRBV30 and TRBJ1-3 for the parts outside the CDR3, the full variable domain is SQTIHQWPATLVQPVGSPLSLECTVEGTSNPNLYWYRQAAGRGLQLLFYSVGIGQISSEVPQNLSASRPQDRQFILSSKKLLLSDSGFYLCAWSSVLSGDTIYFGEGSWLTVV.